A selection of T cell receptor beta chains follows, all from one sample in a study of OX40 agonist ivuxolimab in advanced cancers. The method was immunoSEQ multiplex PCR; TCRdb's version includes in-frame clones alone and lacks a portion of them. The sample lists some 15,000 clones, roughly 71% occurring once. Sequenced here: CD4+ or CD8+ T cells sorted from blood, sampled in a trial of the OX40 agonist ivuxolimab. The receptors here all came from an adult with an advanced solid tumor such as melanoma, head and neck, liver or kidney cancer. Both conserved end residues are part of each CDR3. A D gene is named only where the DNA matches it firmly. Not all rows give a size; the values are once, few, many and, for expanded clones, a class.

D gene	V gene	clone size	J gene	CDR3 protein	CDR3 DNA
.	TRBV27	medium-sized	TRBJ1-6	CASHVGGLPSSPLHF	TGTGCCAGCCACGTCGGGGGACTTCCATCTTCACCCCTCCACTTT
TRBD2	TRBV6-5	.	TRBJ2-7	CASSYSLRGGSYEQYF	TGTGCCAGCAGTTACTCTTTGCGGGGGGGCTCCTACGAGCAGTACTTC
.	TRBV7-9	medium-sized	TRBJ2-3	CASSPPGVSTDTQYF	TGTGCCAGCAGCCCCCCCGGGGTTAGCACAGATACGCAGTATTTT
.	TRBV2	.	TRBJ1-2	CASSESPNYGYTF	TGTGCCAGCAGTGAAAGCCCTAACTATGGCTACACCTTC
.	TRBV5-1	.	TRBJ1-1	CASSLAGRATEAFF	TGCGCCAGCAGCTTGGCAGGCAGGGCCACTGAAGCTTTCTTT
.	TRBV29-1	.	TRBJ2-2	CSVPGTVGEGELFF	TGCAGCGTCCCGGGGACGGTGGGAGAGGGGGAGCTGTTTTTT
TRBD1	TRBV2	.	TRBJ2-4	CASSGTGLAKNIQYF	TGTGCCAGCAGTGGGACAGGGCTAGCCAAAAACATTCAGTACTTC
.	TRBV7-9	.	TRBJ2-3	CASSLGVAGTDTQYF	TGTGCCAGCAGCTTAGGAGTAGCGGGCACAGATACGCAGTATTTT
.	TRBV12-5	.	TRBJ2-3	CASGDSPSTDTQYF	TGTGCTAGTGGGGACAGCCCTAGCACAGATACGCAGTATTTT
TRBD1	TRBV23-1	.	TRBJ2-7	CASSSYDRVTYEQYF	TGCGCCAGCAGTTCATATGACAGGGTAACCTACGAGCAGTACTTC
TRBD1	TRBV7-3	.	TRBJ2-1	CASSSPGQGTNYNEQFF	TGTGCCAGCAGCTCACCTGGACAGGGGACAAACTACAATGAGCAGTTCTTC
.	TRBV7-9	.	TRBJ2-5	CASSLAGGYVVETQYF	TGTGCCAGCAGCTTGGCAGGGGGGTACGTAGTAGAGACCCAGTACTTC
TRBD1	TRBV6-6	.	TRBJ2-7	CASSYDQDRFYEQYF	TGTGCCAGCAGTTATGATCAGGACAGGTTCTACGAGCAGTACTTC
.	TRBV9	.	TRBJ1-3	CASSRDGNTIYF	TGTGCCAGCAGCCGAGACGGAAACACCATATATTTT
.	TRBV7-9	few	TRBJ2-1	CASSQNEQFF	TGTGCCAGCAGCCAGAATGAGCAGTTCTTC
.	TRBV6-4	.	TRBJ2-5	CASNRGRGSQYF	TGTGCCAGCAATCGGGGTAGAGGGTCCCAGTACTTC
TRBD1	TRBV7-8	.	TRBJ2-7	CASSPPGQDYEQYF	TGTGCCAGCAGCCCACCGGGACAGGACTACGAGCAGTACTTC
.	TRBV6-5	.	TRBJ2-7	CASSNRASYEQYF	TGTGCCAGCAGCAACAGAGCCTCCTACGAGCAGTACTTC
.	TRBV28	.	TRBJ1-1	CASSLGRNTEAFF	TGTGCCAGCAGTTTAGGGAGGAACACTGAAGCTTTCTTT
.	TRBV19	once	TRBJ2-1	CASLGSNSYNEQFF	TGTGCCAGTCTCGGGTCCAACTCCTACAATGAGCAGTTCTTC
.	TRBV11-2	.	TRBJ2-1	CASSLGGLDISSYNEQFF	TGTGCCAGCAGCTTAGGGGGTCTGGACATCAGCTCCTACAATGAGCAGTTCTTC
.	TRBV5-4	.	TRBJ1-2	CASSSTTGAYGYTF	TGTGCCAGCAGCTCCACGACGGGGGCCTATGGCTACACCTTC
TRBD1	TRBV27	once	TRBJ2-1	CASTVTGQGNNEQFF	TGTGCCAGCACCGTTACCGGACAGGGGAACAATGAGCAGTTCTTC
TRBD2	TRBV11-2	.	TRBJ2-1	CASSYPPSGTSDEQFF	TGTGCCAGCAGCTACCCTCCTAGCGGGACTTCTGATGAGCAGTTCTTC
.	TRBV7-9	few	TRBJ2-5	CASSLGEQETQYF	TGTGCCAGCAGCCTAGGGGAGCAAGAGACCCAGTACTTC
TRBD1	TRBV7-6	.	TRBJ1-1	CASSLAAGTGGNTEAFF	TGTGCCAGCAGCTTAGCGGCTGGGACAGGGGGGAACACTGAAGCTTTCTTT
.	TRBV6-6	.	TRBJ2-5	CASSYLETQYF	TGTGCCAGCAGTTACTTGGAGACCCAGTACTTC
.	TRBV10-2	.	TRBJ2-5	CASSEWGPETQYF	TGCGCCAGCAGTGAGTGGGGGCCAGAGACCCAGTACTTC
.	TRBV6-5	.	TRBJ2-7	CASSYSRDDYEQYF	TGTGCCAGCAGTTACTCGAGAGACGACTACGAGCAGTACTTC
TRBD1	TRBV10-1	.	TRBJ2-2	CASSSGGSTGELFF	TGCGCCAGCAGTTCAGGGGGCAGCACCGGGGAGCTGTTTTTT
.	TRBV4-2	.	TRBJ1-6	CASSQTHNSPLHF	TGTGCCAGCAGCCAGACTCATAATTCACCCCTCCACTTT
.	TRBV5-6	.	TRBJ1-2	CASSLLLEANYGYTF	TGTGCCAGCAGCCTGCTCTTAGAGGCTAACTATGGCTACACCTTC
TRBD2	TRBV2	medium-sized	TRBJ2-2	CASSEAGGPWELFF	TGTGCCAGCAGTGAAGCGGGAGGGCCCTGGGAGCTGTTTTTT
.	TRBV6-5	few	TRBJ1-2	CASSSLGKDYTF	TGTGCCAGCAGTTCCCTGGGGAAGGACTACACCTTC
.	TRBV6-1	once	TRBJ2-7	CASTSSTIPTNEQYF	TGTGCCAGCACCTCTTCGACTATACCTACGAATGAGCAGTACTTC
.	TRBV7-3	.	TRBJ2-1	CASSLIGSQSSYNEQFF	TGTGCCAGCAGCTTAATTGGTTCACAGAGCTCCTACAATGAGCAGTTCTTC
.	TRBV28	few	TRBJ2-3	CASSFVAGTDTQYF	TGTGCCAGCAGTTTCGTAGCGGGCACAGATACGCAGTATTTT
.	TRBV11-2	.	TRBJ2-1	CASSPDPGYNEQFF	TGTGCCAGCAGCCCTGACCCGGGGTACAATGAGCAGTTCTTC
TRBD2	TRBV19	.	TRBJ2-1	CASSGTSGYNEQFF	TGTGCCAGTAGTGGGACTAGCGGTTACAATGAGCAGTTCTTC
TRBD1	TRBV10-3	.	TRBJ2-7	CAISESGTGYEQYF	TGTGCCATCAGTGAGTCAGGGACAGGCTACGAGCAGTACTTC